These 24 T cell receptor beta chains were all obtained from the same sample, sequenced in a study of blood T cells in healthy people across ages. Combining a sample-barcoded 5' primer with a J-beta primer mix, a second PCR ran for about 7 to 11 cycles. TCRdb used MiXCR to reprocess the 5' RACE reads, holding one entry per CDR3 protein. The sample consists of under 2 million distinct CDR3 sequences, roughly a third of them appearing once. The sample was blood. These receptors originate from a woman younger than 45 in good health.

This clonotype has at least ten counts. This rearrangement joins TRBV10-3 to TRBJ1-6; tentatively, D is TRBD1 (5 bases). CDR3 length: 13 amino acids. The ends were cut back, 4 bases at V and 10 bases at J, with 11 bases in the middle. The germline CDR1 and CDR2 sequences are ENHRY and SYGVKD. For the CDR3, the DNA is TGTGCCATCAGTGGGGACCTCACCTCACCCCTCCACTTT. It specifies CAISGDLTSPLHF.

This clonotype was seen many times. The chain joins TRBV7-3 to TRBJ2-1, with 10 bases fitting TRBD2. The J segment lost 10 bases and the V segment lost 2 bases, leaving 17 bases of the junction unmatched. Looked up from germline, CDR1 is SGHTA and CDR2 is FQGTGA. The CDR3 spans 18 residues. The CDR3 region is CASSLYPLAGGRGSEQFF. In nucleotides, the CDR3 is TGTGCCAGCAGCTTATACCCCTTAGCGGGAGGCCGGGGGAGCGAGCAGTTCTTC. Supplemented by reference TRBV7-3 and TRBJ2-1, the full variable domain reads GAGVSQTPSNKVTEKGKYVELRCDPISGHTALYWYRQSLGQGPEFLIYFQGTGAADDSGLPNDRFFAVRPEGSVSTLKIQRTERGDSAVYLCASSLYPLAGGRGSEQFFGPGTRLTVL.

This chain uses TRBV2 with TRBJ2-1; TRBD1 aligns across 12 bases. This CDR3 spans 17 amino acids. V shed 5 bases and J 8 bases; nucleotides not matched to a gene: 13. Germline CDR1 is SNHLY and CDR2 is FYNNEI. CDR3 nucleotides: TGTGCCAGCAGTCCCATCCGGGACAGGGGGCCTTTCGATGAGCAGTTCTTC. It specifies CASSPIRDRGPFDEQFF.

This chain uses TRBV27 with TRBJ2-7; D tentatively fits TRBD1 or TRBD2 (5 bases each). The ends were cut back, 10 bases at V and 1 base at J, with 23 bases in the middle. The CDR3 extends over 16 amino acids. Germline CDR1 is MNHEY and CDR2 is SMNVEV (reference sequence). Here the CDR3 DNA reads TGTGCCACTCAGTTGGTTCGTAGGGACGGATCCTACGAGCAGTACTTC. Translating gives CATQLVRRDGSYEQYF.

V usage is TRBV6-6 and J usage is TRBJ2-7, with D possibly being TRBD1 or TRBD2 (7 bases each). The CDR3 contains 16 residues. Germline V gene data show CDR1 as MNHNY and CDR2 as SVGAGI (reference sequence). V lost 5 bases and J lost 5, with 22 bases in between. The CDR3 region is CASSPLQGGHRNEQYF. The CDR3 bases are TGTGCCAGCAGTCCCCTTCAGGGGGGGCATAGGAACGAGCAGTACTTC.

In its sample, this clonotype was seen many times. The chain carries TRBV10-3 and TRBJ2-3; 7 nucleotides agree with TRBD2. With V trimmed by 5 bases and J by 6 bases, 17 bases remained unmatched. The CDR3 sequence is 17 residues long. Germline values: CDR1 ENHRY, CDR2 SYGVKD. The CDR3 sequence: CAISLKPRLSGGDTQYF. In DNA form, the CDR3 reads TGTGCCATCAGTTTAAAGCCCCGTTTGTCCGGGGGGGATACGCAGTATTTT.

The CDR3 loop reads CASGTVNGIDYTF. The CDR3 DNA is TGTGCCAGCGGGACAGTCAATGGCATCGACTACACCTTC. V usage is TRBV28 and J usage is TRBJ1-2; 7 nucleotides line up with TRBD1. CDR3 length: 13 residues. The V gene's germline CDR1 is MDHEN and CDR2 SYDVKM. The ends lost 8 bases at V and 10 bases at J; junction bases unmatched: 13.

The chain combines TRBV4-1 with TRBJ2-5, with D hard to call. The J call may be mistaken, given a closer DNA end match to TRBJ2-7. This CDR3 is 14 amino acids long. Looked up from germline, CDR1 is MGHRA and CDR2 is YSYEKL. The CDR3 nucleotides read TGCGCCAGCAGCCAAGATGGGCAGAACTACGAGCAGTACTTC. This codes for CASSQDGQNYEQYF.

This clonotype was observed a few times. The chain employs TRBV11-1 and TRBJ1-2; 7 bases agree with TRBD1. Germline assignment: CDR1 SGHAT and CDR2 FQDESV (reference sequence). J gave up 6 bases and V 4 bases, and 8 bases lay outside the gene matches. The CDR3 has 14 residues. The CDR3 protein is CASSSDRAIDGYTF. The CDR3 nucleotides read TGTGCCAGCAGCTCAGACAGGGCCATCGATGGCTACACCTTC. The variable domain in full, with the rest retrieved from reference TRBV11-1 and TRBJ1-2, is EAEVAQSPRYKITEKSQAVAFWCDPISGHATLYWYRQILGQGPELLVQFQDESVVDDSQLPKDRFSAERLKGVDSTLKIQPAELGDSAMYLCASSSDRAIDGYTFGSGTRLTVV.

In this sample, this clonotype turned up a few times. The CDR3 is CASSGTGTTDTQYF. In DNA, the CDR3 is TGTGCCAGCAGCGGGACAGGGACCACAGATACGCAGTATTTT. This sequence joins TRBV12-3 or TRBV12-4 and TRBJ2-3; 9 positions match TRBD1. The CDR3 length is 14 residues. V was pared by 6 bases and J by 2 bases, with 3 bases of the junction left unmatched.

J is TRBJ2-5 and V is TRBV6-5, with a tentative D call TRBD2 (5 bases). The CDR3 is made up of 14 amino acids. V was cut by 0 bases and J by 1 base, with 6 bases left in between. Germline V gene lookup returns CDR1 MNHEY and CDR2 SVGAGI. The chain's CDR3 is CASSYSDFQETQYF. The CDR3 coding sequence is TGTGCCAGCAGTTACTCGGACTTCCAAGAGACCCAGTACTTC.

The sample holds a few counts of this clonotype. This CDR3 is missing its conserved last phenylalanine or tryptophan, likely due to a read error. The chain employs TRBV12-3 or TRBV12-4 and TRBJ2-1; 7 bases line up with TRBD1. This CDR3 is 16 amino acids long. The V segment lost 5 bases and the J segment 3 bases; nucleotides outside the gene matches: 10. The CDR3 loop is CASSIRTGSFYNEQFC. The CDR3 nucleotides are TGTGCCAGCAGTATACGGACAGGCTCTTTCTACAATGAGCAGTTCTGC.

The chain employs TRBV28 and TRBJ2-2; D is possibly TRBD1 or TRBD2 (5 bases each). This CDR3 is 15 amino acids long. V was cut by 1 base and J by 3 bases, with 9 bases left in between. Germline lookup yields CDR1 MDHEN and CDR2 SYDVKM. CDR3 sequence reads: CASSLFGTYTGELFF. The CDR3 nucleotides read TGTGCCAGCAGTTTATTTGGGACCTACACCGGGGAGCTGTTTTTT.

The chain joins TRBV27 to TRBJ2-7; 7 bases match TRBD2. Trimming took 3 bases from V and 3 from J; bases not matched to a gene: 8. CDR1 MNHEY and CDR2 SMNVEV come from the germline V gene (reference sequence). This CDR3 spans 15 amino acids. The CDR3 bases are TGTGCCAGCAGTTTTGGCGGGAGCGCACGCTACGAGCAGTACTTC. Protein sequence: CASSFGGSARYEQYF.

V and J are TRBV10-3 and TRBJ2-7, with D possibly matching TRBD1 (6 bases). Germline V CDR1 and CDR2: ENHRY, SYGVKD. The V and J ends lost 10 bases and 3 bases respectively, with 34 bases between them. This CDR3 region has 19 residues. The CDR3 sequence is CATLPWGRHPVVGGYEQYF. The CDR3 DNA reads as TGTGCCACCCTACCCTGGGGGCGACATCCCGTCGTAGGAGGCTACGAGCAGTACTTC.

This clonotype was found many times. The chain uses TRBV4-1 and TRBJ2-7; 9 nucleotides match TRBD1. CDR3 size: 16 residues. CDR1 is MGHRA and CDR2 is YSYEKL in the germline V gene. V shed 1 base, J shed 2 bases, and the junction held 6 bases outside the gene matches. As DNA, the CDR3 is TGCGCCAGCAGCCAAGGTTTCCGGGACAGGGCCTACGAGCAGTACTTC. The encoded protein is CASSQGFRDRAYEQYF.

The genes are TRBV7-8 and TRBJ2-1; 8 positions match TRBD1. J gave up 4 bases and V 5 bases, and 16 bases lay outside the gene matches. Germline V gene lookup returns CDR1 SGHVS and CDR2 FQNEAQ. This CDR3 has 18 amino acids. The CDR3: CASSKTLSRDRTYNEQFF. DNA for the CDR3: TGTGCCAGCAGCAAGACCCTGTCCCGGGACAGGACATACAATGAGCAGTTCTTC. Drawing the rest from reference TRBV7-8 and TRBJ2-1, the complete variable domain is GAGVSQSPRYKVAKRGQDVALRCDPISGHVSLFWYQQALGQGPEFLTYFQNEAQLDKSGLPSDRFFAERPEGSVSTLKIQRTQQEDSAVYLCASSKTLSRDRTYNEQFFGPGTRLTVL.

With regard to this clonotype: One junction end disagrees with the germline gene, perhaps due to a read error. V gene TRBV7-2 combines with J gene TRBJ1-2, with 9 nucleotides matching TRBD1. The CDR3 covers 14 residues. Germline V gives CDR1 SGHTA, CDR2 FQGNSA. The CDR3 sequence is CASGSGTGQHSYTF. CDR3 sequence (DNA): TGCGCCAGCGGATCGGGGACAGGGCAGCATAGCTACACCTTC.

The sample holds a few counts of this clonotype. The V and J genes are TRBV12-3 or TRBV12-4 and TRBJ2-7; 12 nucleotides align to TRBD2. The CDR3 totals 16 residues. V was clipped by 5 bases and J by 4 bases; unmatched bases: 9. The DNA of the CDR3 is TGTGCCAGCAGTAGCGCCTCTAGCGGGAGGGCGTACGAGCAGTACTTC. It encodes CASSSASSGRAYEQYF.

Remarks on this clonotype: At one boundary the junction diverges from the germline segment, which might be a read error. The rearrangement joins TRBV2 to TRBJ2-3, with D tentatively TRBD1 or TRBD2 (5 bases each). The CDR3 length is 15 residues. Per germline, CDR1 SNHLY and CDR2 FYNNEI. CDR3 sequence reads: CASSKALHGGDTQYF. CDR3 nucleotides: TGTGCCAGCAGTAAAGCGCTTCATGGGGGTGATACGCAGTATTTT.

This chain uses TRBV20-1 with TRBJ2-3, with D possibly being TRBD2 (5 bases). The germline gives CDR1 DFQATT, CDR2 SNEGSKA (reference sequence). CDR3 size: 15 residues. V dropped 5 bases and J dropped 2 bases, with 17 bases sitting between them. The CDR3 DNA follows: TGCAGTGCTCCCCGACAAGCGGTTCACACAGATACGCAGTATTTT. Translated, it gives CSAPRQAVHTDTQYF.

This clonotype was seen a handful of times. The CDR3 DNA is TGTGCCAGCAGCCAAGACTCTAGGGGTAGCGGGACCTACAATGAGCAGTTCTTC. Protein sequence: CASSQDSRGSGTYNEQFF. The rearrangement uses TRBV3-1 and TRBJ2-1; 8 nucleotides align to TRBD2. V trimming: 0 bases; J trimming: 2 bases; junction bases outside the gene matches: 9. This CDR3 region has 18 residues. In germline, CDR1 is LGHDT, CDR2 YNNKEL (reference sequence).

This clonotype occurred a few times. The rearrangement joins TRBV20-1 to TRBJ1-6; possibly TRBD1 for D (5 bases). Germline V gene data show CDR1 as DFQATT and CDR2 as SNEGSKA (reference sequence). CDR3 length equals 16 residues. V shed 1 base and J shed 3 bases, with 13 bases lying between them. The CDR3 DNA is TGCAGTGCTAGAGCCGGGGACTACCTCTATAATTCACCCCTCCACTTT. Protein sequence: CSARAGDYLYNSPLHF.

The chain recombines TRBV20-1 with TRBJ2-5; D is possibly TRBD1 (6 bases). With 1 base removed from V and 0 bases from J, the gap between germline ends came to 15 bases. From germline, CDR1 is DFQATT and CDR2 SNEGSKA (reference sequence). The CDR3 covers 16 residues. CDR3 coding DNA: TGCAGTGCTAGAGTTCCCCGGACAGCCTACCAAGAGACCCAGTACTTC. Encoded protein: CSARVPRTAYQETQYF.